The clone carrying this TCR beta chain was detected only a few times. The antigen remains unidentified. This record comes from a study of T-cell memory formation after mild COVID-19. Overall study results and limits: Contracting CD4+ clones were located mainly in CM and EM, and CD8+ clones in EMRA.

TCRdb called the 5' RACE reads again in MiXCR, with one record for every CDR3 protein. The sample includes a few hundred thousand distinct CDR3 sequences, under 25% of them seen just once. V gave up 5 bases and J gave up 8 bases; unmatched junction bases: 3. CDR3 size: 13 residues. Germline lookup yields CDR1 SQVTM and CDR2 ANQGSEA. The rearrangement uses TRBV29-1 and TRBJ2-1; 13 bases agree with TRBD2. The source is an adult woman who had mild COVID-19 (a few samples of this study predate the infection). Cell type and time point are not known. Sequencing input: PBMCs or a T cell subset sorted from them (not recorded which). Written as DNA, the CDR3 is TGCAGCGTTCGGACTAGCGGGAGCTATGAGCAGTTCTTC. This codes for CSVRTSGSYEQFF.